These 30 T cell receptor beta chains came from one sample sequenced in a study of T cell repertoires in cytomegalovirus infection. These TCRs' antigens remain unknown. From the reads, TCRdb called clonotypes with MiXCR, one entry per CDR3 protein. The sample gives about 830,000 distinct CDR3 sequences, around a third of which show up once; under 15% is in the top ten. Sequenced here: cultured CD8+ T cells from PBMCs, sampled from culture after CMV antigen stimulation. The receptors originated from a human donor in good health (CMV status not recorded). Some clones in this sample may be carry-over from other donors' samples.

The chain links TRBV4-1 to TRBJ2-7; no firm D call. Trimming stripped 1 base from V and 2 bases from J, with 9 bases between. Germline V gene data show CDR1 as MGHRA and CDR2 as YSYEKL. This CDR3 is built from 14 residues. CDR3 coding DNA: TGCGCCAGCAGCCAAGGTCAGCCAGCCTACGAGCAGTACTTC. Translating it yields CASSQGQPAYEQYF.

The V and J genes are TRBV7-8 and TRBJ2-7, with D perhaps TRBD2 (6 bases). This CDR3 spans 13 amino acids. Germline V gene sequence: CDR1 SGHVS, CDR2 FQNEAQ. The CDR3 protein is CVSSLEGREALYV. CDR3 DNA sequence: TGTGTCAGCAGCTTAGAAGGCAGGGAGGCTTTGTACGTC.

The gene calls are TRBV12-5 and TRBJ1-2, with D hard to call. Germline V gene sequence: CDR1 LGHNT, CDR2 FRNRAP. V shed 1 base and J shed 1 base, with 7 bases lying between them. There are 14 residues in the CDR3. The CDR3 DNA is TGTGCTAGTGGTTTGGGGCCGGGTAACTATGGCTACACCTTC. Its translation: CASGLGPGNYGYTF. Full variable domain (outside the CDR3, taken from reference TRBV12-5 and TRBJ1-2): DARVTQTPRHKVTEMGQEVTMRCQPILGHNTVFWYRQTMMQGLELLAYFRNRAPLDDSGMPKDRFSAEMPDATLATLKIQPSEPRDSAVYFCASGLGPGNYGYTFGSGTRLTVV.

This clonotype appeared a few times. V and J are TRBV24-1 and TRBJ1-2; D remains unclear. Germline V CDR1 and CDR2: KGHDR, SFDVKD. The CDR3 length is 16 residues. Between the trimmed V and J ends, which lost 6 bases and 5 bases, there was a span of 21 bases. For the CDR3, the DNA is TGTGCCACCAGTCGAATCCACGTGGCTATGGAGTATGGCTACACCTTC. Protein sequence: CATSRIHVAMEYGYTF.

This clonotype was observed a few times. This chain links TRBV7-8 with TRBJ1-2, with a tentative D call TRBD1 (5 bases). This CDR3 is 17 amino acids long. V shed 5 bases and J shed 5 bases, with 24 bases lying between them. Looked up from germline, CDR1 is SGHVS and CDR2 is FQNEAQ. CDR3 protein: CASSASGTSGSIYGYTF. The CDR3 bases are TGTGCCAGCAGCGCTTCCGGGACGTCCGGAAGTATTTATGGCTACACCTTC.

V and J are TRBV7-3 and TRBJ2-1; 8 nucleotides align to TRBD1. The germline V gene encodes CDR1 SGHTA and CDR2 FQGTGA. The CDR3 loop spans 15 amino acids. The ends lost 2 bases at V and 6 bases at J; junction bases unmatched: 6. The DNA for the CDR3 is TGTGCCAGCAGCTTAGGACAGGGCATATCCAATGAGCAGTTCTTC. As protein: CASSLGQGISNEQFF.

This chain joins TRBV14 and TRBJ2-7; possibly TRBD1 for D (6 bases). CDR1 and CDR2 from the germline V gene are SGHDN and FVKESK. V was shortened by 4 bases and J by 5 bases, with 15 bases between the two germline ends. The CDR3 has 14 amino acids. The CDR3 DNA is TGTGCCAGCAGCCCTTACAGGGTCGGGGACGAGCAGTACTTC. This codes for CASSPYRVGDEQYF.

The rearrangement joins TRBV7-2 to TRBJ2-3; the match to TRBD1 covers 9 bases. The trim removed 2 bases at V and 2 bases at J, leaving 5 bases unmatched. CDR3 length equals 16 residues. Per germline, CDR1 SGHTA and CDR2 FQGNSA. CDR3 residues: CASSLRTGVFTDTQYF. Here the CDR3 DNA reads TGTGCCAGCAGCTTACGGACAGGGGTCTTCACAGATACGCAGTATTTT.

A remark on this clonotype: A read error may produce the germline difference seen at one junction end. The V and J genes are TRBV7-6 and TRBJ2-5; the D gene could be TRBD1 or TRBD2 (5 bases each). The CDR3 is 12 amino acids. Germline V gene lookup returns CDR1 SGHVS and CDR2 FNYEAQ. CDR3 coding DNA: TGTGCCAGCAGCGAGAACCGGGACCCCCAAAACTTC. Translation gives CASSENRDPQNF.

This clonotype was picked up many times. J is TRBJ2-3 and V is TRBV7-3; 16 bases match TRBD2. CDR3 size: 18 residues. Looked up from germline, CDR1 is SGHTA and CDR2 is FQGTGA. V lost 5 bases to trimming and J lost 4 bases; unmatched junction nucleotides: 9. CDR3: CASSDLGGLAGGPDTQYF. The CDR3 DNA reads TGTGCCAGCAGCGACTTAGGGGGACTAGCGGGGGGGCCAGATACGCAGTATTTT.

Only a few counts were recorded for this clonotype. Relative to the germline gene, one junction end is altered; a read error may explain this. The rearrangement joins TRBV7-9 to TRBJ1-2, with D perhaps matching TRBD1 (5 bases). This CDR3 is built from 15 residues. Germline V lookup: CDR1 SEHNR, CDR2 FQNEAQ (reference sequence). CDR3 nucleotides: TGTGCCAGCACCTTAGCGGCAGGCGGTTCAGGGGGCTACACCTTC. Translating it yields CASTLAAGGSGGYTF.

The chain employs TRBV2 and TRBJ2-3, with 7 bases fitting TRBD1. The CDR3 is made up of 12 amino acids. With V trimmed by 10 bases and J by 4 bases, 5 bases remained unmatched. Germline CDR1 and CDR2: SNHLY and FYNNEI. The CDR3 nucleotides are TGTGCCACCAGACAGGGCTCAGATACGCAGTATTTT. It specifies CATRQGSDTQYF.

This clonotype has ten or more counts. The chain combines TRBV7-2 with TRBJ2-3, with D perhaps being TRBD1 or TRBD2 (7 bases each). The CDR3 contains 17 residues. V was trimmed by 4 bases and J by 5 bases, leaving 22 bases between them. Germline V lookup: CDR1 SGHTA, CDR2 FQGNSA. CDR3: CASSSPGGGGLEDTQYF. The CDR3 bases are TGTGCCAGCAGCTCCCCAGGGGGGGGGGGGCTGGAAGATACGCAGTATTTT.

The genes are TRBV27 and TRBJ2-5; 8 positions match TRBD1. Germline-derived CDR1 and CDR2 are MNHEY and SMNVEV (reference sequence). The CDR3 consists of 15 residues. V trimming: 6 bases; J trimming: 0 bases; junction bases outside the gene matches: 6. The CDR3 here is CASRRDRTYQETQYF. The CDR3 DNA reads as TGTGCCAGCAGGAGGGACAGGACGTACCAAGAGACCCAGTACTTC.

The chain employs TRBV6-2 or TRBV6-3 and TRBJ2-1; 12 bases match TRBD2. V was clipped by 3 bases and J by 10 bases; unmatched bases: 10. Looked up from germline, CDR1 is MNHEY and CDR2 is SVGEGT. The CDR3 extends over 16 amino acids. CDR3 amino acids: CASSYPSLAGGAEQFF. CDR3 sequence (DNA): TGTGCCAGCAGTTATCCGTCTCTAGCGGGGGGGGCCGAGCAGTTCTTC.

V gene TRBV25-1 combines with J gene TRBJ2-3, with D maybe TRBD2 (7 bases). Deletions cut 5 bases from V and 4 bases from J, with 19 bases between. The CDR3 sequence is 16 residues long. Germline V gives CDR1 MGHDK, CDR2 SYGVNS. The CDR3 here is CASSPFGGGFADTQYF. The CDR3 DNA follows: TGTGCCAGCAGTCCCTTCGGCGGGGGCTTTGCAGATACGCAGTATTTT.

This CDR3 is CASPLAGGLQETQYF. CDR3 nucleotide sequence: TGTGCCAGCCCACTAGCGGGGGGTCTCCAAGAGACCCAGTACTTC. This chain connects TRBV2 to TRBJ2-5, with 12 bases fitting TRBD2. Germline V lookup: CDR1 SNHLY, CDR2 FYNNEI. The CDR3 spans 15 residues. Trimming at V came to 8 bases and at J to 1 base, leaving 5 bases not matched to a gene.

This clonotype was seen at least ten times. The genes are TRBV7-8 and TRBJ2-2; the match to TRBD1 covers 9 bases. CDR1 is SGHVS and CDR2 is FQNEAQ in the germline V gene. J lost 5 bases, V lost 0 bases, and 7 bases had no gene match. There are 17 residues in the CDR3. The CDR3 region has the DNA TGTGCCAGCAGCTTAGCGCTTCAGGACAGGGGTACCGGGGAGCTGTTTTTT. Amino acid sequence: CASSLALQDRGTGELFF. Variable domain in full (rest from reference TRBV7-8 and TRBJ2-2): GAGVSQSPRYKVAKRGQDVALRCDPISGHVSLFWYQQALGQGPEFLTYFQNEAQLDKSGLPSDRFFAERPEGSVSTLKIQRTQQEDSAVYLCASSLALQDRGTGELFFGEGSRLTVL.

This clonotype was counted only a few times. The chain carries TRBV5-1 and TRBJ2-4, with TRBD1 matching over 8 bases. The V gene end was trimmed by 2 bases and the J gene end by 4 bases; junction bases not matched to a gene: 2. Germline-derived CDR1 and CDR2 are SGHRS and YFSETQ. This CDR3 is 14 amino acids long. In nucleotides, the CDR3 is TGCGCCAGCAGCTTCGGACAGGGAAAAAACATTCAGTACTTC. It codes for CASSFGQGKNIQYF.

This rearrangement joins TRBV20-1 to TRBJ2-1; the D is unclear. This CDR3 is 13 amino acids long. The germline V and J ends were trimmed by 6 bases and 8 bases, with 17 bases remaining between them. In germline, CDR1 is DFQATT, CDR2 SNEGSKA (reference sequence). The CDR3 nucleotides are TGCAGTGCCCCGGGCTACCTTGGGGATGAGCAGTTCTTC. Protein: CSAPGYLGDEQFF.

The chain employs TRBV5-4 and TRBJ2-7; TRBD1 might be the D (5 bases). Germline CDR1 SGHNT, CDR2 YYREEE (reference sequence). CDR3 length: 13 amino acids. Trimming left V 0 bases short and J 7 bases short, with 11 bases between. Here the CDR3 DNA reads TGTGCCAGCAGCTTGGCAGGCAGGGAAGAGCAGTACGTC. Its translation is CASSLAGREEQYV.

This clonotype was detected only a few times. This rearrangement joins TRBV7-6 to TRBJ1-2; D call uncertain. Germline V CDR1 and CDR2: SGHVS, FNYEAQ. The CDR3 spans 13 residues. V was pared by 5 bases and J by 6 bases, with 13 bases between. This CDR3 is CASSPKGVDGYTF. The CDR3 coding sequence is TGTGCCAGCAGCCCGAAGGGTGTGGATGGCTACACCTTC.

This chain links TRBV4-1 with TRBJ1-1, with D tentatively TRBD1 (6 bases). V shed 3 bases and J shed 6 bases, with 11 bases lying between them. Per the germline V gene, CDR1 is MGHRA and CDR2 is YSYEKL. CDR3 size: 13 residues. The DNA of the CDR3 is TGCGCCAGCAGCCAGACACAGGGATCTGAAGCTTTCTTT. Its translation is CASSQTQGSEAFF.

There are a few counts of this clonotype. The rearrangement links TRBV2 to TRBJ1-5, with D possibly TRBD1 on 5 matching bases. CDR1 and CDR2 from the germline V gene are SNHLY and FYNNEI. The CDR3 consists of 14 residues. V lost 7 bases to trimming and J lost 1 base, with 11 bases between them. The CDR3 reads CASMGPISNQPQHF. The CDR3 DNA reads as TGTGCCAGCATGGGGCCTATAAGCAATCAGCCCCAGCATTTT.

This clonotype appeared a few times. This chain connects TRBV19 to TRBJ2-1, with a possible D match to TRBD1 (5 bases). The germline CDR1 and CDR2 sequences are LNHDA and SQIVND (reference sequence). The CDR3 is made up of 13 amino acids. V was cut by 7 bases and J by 5 bases, with 12 bases left in between. The chain's CDR3 is CASTWGTHNEQFF. CDR3 DNA sequence: TGTGCCAGTACCTGGGGCACCCACAATGAGCAGTTCTTC. Looking up the rest from reference TRBV19 and TRBJ2-1 gives the full variable domain: DGGITQSPKYLFRKEGQNVTLSCEQNLNHDAMYWYRQDPGQGLRLIYYSQIVNDFQKGDIAEGYSVSREKKESFPLTVTSAQKNPTAFYLCASTWGTHNEQFFGPGTRLTVL.

The chain uses TRBV7-3 and TRBJ2-1, with D maybe TRBD1 (5 bases). Germline CDR1 reads SGHTA; CDR2 reads FQGTGA. The CDR3 spans 16 residues. The V and J ends lost 2 bases and 0 bases respectively, with 11 bases between them. The CDR3 DNA is TGTGCCAGCAGCTTACTTGGGGCTAGCTCCTACAATGAGCAGTTCTTC. It encodes CASSLLGASSYNEQFF.

The chain has TRBV2 and TRBJ2-1, with TRBD1 matching over 9 bases. Germline CDR1 reads SNHLY; CDR2 reads FYNNEI. The ends lost 8 bases at V and 4 bases at J; junction bases unmatched: 6. The CDR3 is 14 residues long. This chain's CDR3 is CASPRDREYNEQFF. As DNA, the CDR3 is TGTGCCAGCCCCCGGGACAGGGAGTACAATGAGCAGTTCTTC.

This clonotype was seen only a few times. This chain joins TRBV9 and TRBJ1-3, with TRBD1 matching 8 bases. The CDR3 loop spans 15 amino acids. Per germline, CDR1 SGDLS and CDR2 YYNGEE. V dropped 0 bases and J dropped 2; count of bases not matched to a gene: 1. CDR3 nucleotide sequence: TGTGCCAGCAGCGTAGGGACAGGGCCTGGAAACACCATATATTTT. As protein: CASSVGTGPGNTIYF.

In this sample, this clonotype turned up many times. The chain uses TRBV12-5 and TRBJ1-4; D may be TRBD1 (6 bases). Germline loops: CDR1 LGHNT, CDR2 FRNRAP. This CDR3 is 15 amino acids long. The ends were cut back, 6 bases at V and 8 bases at J, with 19 bases in the middle. The CDR3 DNA reads as TGTGCTAGTGGCCAAATGGTTTGGGGGCAGGAAAAACTGTTTTTT. Protein product: CASGQMVWGQEKLFF.

This clonotype was seen just once. J is TRBJ2-7 and V is TRBV27; the D is unclear. The CDR3 contains 14 residues. The V end lost 5 bases, the J end lost 2 bases, and 13 bases lay between the germline ends. Per the germline V gene, CDR1 is MNHEY and CDR2 is SMNVEV (reference sequence). CDR3 in amino acids: CASSRGSGTYEQYF. The CDR3 region has the DNA TGTGCCAGCAGTCGCGGCTCAGGAACCTACGAGCAGTACTTC.